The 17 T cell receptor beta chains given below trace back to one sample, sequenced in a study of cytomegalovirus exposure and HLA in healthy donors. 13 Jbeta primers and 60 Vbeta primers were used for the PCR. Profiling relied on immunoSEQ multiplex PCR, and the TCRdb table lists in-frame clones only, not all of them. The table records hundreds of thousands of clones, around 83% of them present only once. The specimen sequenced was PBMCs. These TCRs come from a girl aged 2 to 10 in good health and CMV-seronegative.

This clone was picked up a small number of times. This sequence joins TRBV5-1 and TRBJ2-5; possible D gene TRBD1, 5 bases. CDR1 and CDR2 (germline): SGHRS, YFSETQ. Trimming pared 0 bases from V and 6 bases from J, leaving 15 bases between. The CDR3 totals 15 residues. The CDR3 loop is CASSLDTGLIKTQYF. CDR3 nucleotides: TGCGCCAGCAGCTTGGATACAGGATTGATCAAGACCCAGTACTTC.

The CDR3 bases are TGCGCCAGCAGCCGACTAGCGGGGGACACAGATACGCAGTATTTT. Translated, it gives CASSRLAGDTDTQYF. The chain has TRBV5-1 and TRBJ2-3, with 12 positions matching TRBD2. CDR3 length: 15 residues. Germline V gene data show CDR1 as SGHRS and CDR2 as YFSETQ. With V trimmed by 4 bases and J by 2 bases, 2 bases remained unmatched.

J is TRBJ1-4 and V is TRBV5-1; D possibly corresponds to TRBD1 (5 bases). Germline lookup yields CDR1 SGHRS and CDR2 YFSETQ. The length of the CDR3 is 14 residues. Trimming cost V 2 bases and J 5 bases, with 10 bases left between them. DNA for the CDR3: TGCGCCAGCAGCTTTGACAGCCTGAATGAAAAACTGTTTTTT. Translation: CASSFDSLNEKLFF.

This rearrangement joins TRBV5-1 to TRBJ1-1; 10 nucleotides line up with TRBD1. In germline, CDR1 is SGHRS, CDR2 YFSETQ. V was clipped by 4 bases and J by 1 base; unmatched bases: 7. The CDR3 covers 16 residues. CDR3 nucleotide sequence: TGCGCCAGCAGCCAGACAGGGGGCGTAACGAACACTGAAGCTTTCTTT. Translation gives CASSQTGGVTNTEAFF. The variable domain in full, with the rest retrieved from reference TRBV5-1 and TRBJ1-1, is KAGVTQTPRYLIKTRGQQVTLSCSPISGHRSVSWYQQTPGQGLQFLFEYFSETQRNKGNFPGRFSGRQFSNSRSEMNVSTLELGDSALYLCASSQTGGVTNTEAFFGQGTRLTVV.

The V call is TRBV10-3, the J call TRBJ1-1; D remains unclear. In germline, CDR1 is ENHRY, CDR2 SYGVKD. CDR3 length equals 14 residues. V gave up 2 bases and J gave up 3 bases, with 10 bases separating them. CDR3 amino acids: CAISEIPDYTEAFF. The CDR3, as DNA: TGTGCCATCAGTGAGATCCCGGACTACACTGAAGCTTTCTTT.

The CDR3 DNA reads as TGTGCCAGCAGCTTAATGGAGGGAGATACGCAGTATTTT. Translating it yields CASSLMEGDTQYF. This chain joins TRBV7-3 and TRBJ2-3; a weak D match, TRBD2 (6 bases). Trimming removed 1 base from V and 5 bases from J, with 7 bases in between. This CDR3 is 13 amino acids long. The germline V gene encodes CDR1 SGHTA and CDR2 FQGTGA.

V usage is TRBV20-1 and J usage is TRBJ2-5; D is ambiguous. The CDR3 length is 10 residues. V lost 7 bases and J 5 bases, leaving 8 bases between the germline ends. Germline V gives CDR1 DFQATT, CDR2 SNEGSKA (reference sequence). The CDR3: CSVNRETQYF. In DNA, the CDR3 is TGCAGTGTGAACCGGGAGACCCAGTACTTC.

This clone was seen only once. The CDR3: CATSKGGTVAEAFF. CDR3 DNA: TGTGCCACCAGCAAAGGGGGAACGGTCGCTGAAGCTTTCTTT. The chain recombines TRBV15 with TRBJ1-1, with D possibly being TRBD1 (6 bases). CDR1 LNHNV and CDR2 YYDKDF come from the germline V gene (reference sequence). V was shortened by 4 bases and J by 6 bases, with 15 bases between the two germline ends. CDR3 length equals 14 residues.

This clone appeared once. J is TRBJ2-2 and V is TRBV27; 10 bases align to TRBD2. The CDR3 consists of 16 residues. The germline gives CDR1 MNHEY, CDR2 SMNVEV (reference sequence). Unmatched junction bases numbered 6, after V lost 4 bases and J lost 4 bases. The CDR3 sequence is CASSSPSGSVTGELFF. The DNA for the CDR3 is TGTGCCAGCAGTTCCCCTAGCGGGAGTGTCACCGGGGAGCTGTTTTTT.

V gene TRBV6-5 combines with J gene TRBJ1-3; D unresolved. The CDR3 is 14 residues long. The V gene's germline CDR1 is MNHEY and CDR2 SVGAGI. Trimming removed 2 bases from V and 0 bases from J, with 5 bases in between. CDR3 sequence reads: CASSYKSSGNTIYF. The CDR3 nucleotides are TGTGCCAGCAGTTACAAGAGCTCTGGAAACACCATATATTTT.

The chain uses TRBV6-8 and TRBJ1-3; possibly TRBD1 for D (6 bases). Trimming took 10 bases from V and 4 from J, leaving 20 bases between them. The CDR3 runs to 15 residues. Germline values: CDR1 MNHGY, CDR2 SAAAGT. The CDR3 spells CATTPGGLSGNTIYF. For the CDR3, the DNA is TGTGCCACCACACCGGGGGGCCTTTCAGGAAACACCATATATTTT.

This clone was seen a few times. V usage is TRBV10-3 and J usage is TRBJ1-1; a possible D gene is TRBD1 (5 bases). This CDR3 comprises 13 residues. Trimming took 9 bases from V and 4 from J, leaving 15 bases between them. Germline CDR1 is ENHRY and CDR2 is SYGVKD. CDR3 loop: CAIAKGVGTEAFF. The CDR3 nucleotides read TGTGCCATAGCTAAAGGGGTGGGCACTGAAGCTTTCTTT.

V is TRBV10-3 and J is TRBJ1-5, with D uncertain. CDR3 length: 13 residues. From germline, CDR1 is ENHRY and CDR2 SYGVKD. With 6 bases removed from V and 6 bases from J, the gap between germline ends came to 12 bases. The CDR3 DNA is TGTGCCATCAGGCCGGGGAAGGGTCAGCCCCAGCATTTT. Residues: CAIRPGKGQPQHF.

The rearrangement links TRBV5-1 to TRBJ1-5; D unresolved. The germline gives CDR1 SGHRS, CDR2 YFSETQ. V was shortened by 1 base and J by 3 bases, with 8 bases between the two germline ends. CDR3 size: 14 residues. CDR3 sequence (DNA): TGCGCCAGCAGCTTGACCGGAGACAATCAGCCCCAGCATTTT. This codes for CASSLTGDNQPQHF. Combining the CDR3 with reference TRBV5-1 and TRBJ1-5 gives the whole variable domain KAGVTQTPRYLIKTRGQQVTLSCSPISGHRSVSWYQQTPGQGLQFLFEYFSETQRNKGNFPGRFSGRQFSNSRSEMNVSTLELGDSALYLCASSLTGDNQPQHFGDGTRLSIL.

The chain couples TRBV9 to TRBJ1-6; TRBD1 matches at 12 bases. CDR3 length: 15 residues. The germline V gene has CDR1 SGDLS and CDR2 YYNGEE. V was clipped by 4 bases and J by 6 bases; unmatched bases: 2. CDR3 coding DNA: TGTGCCAGCAGCTGGGACAGGGGGCTTAATTCACCCCTCCACTTT. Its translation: CASSWDRGLNSPLHF.

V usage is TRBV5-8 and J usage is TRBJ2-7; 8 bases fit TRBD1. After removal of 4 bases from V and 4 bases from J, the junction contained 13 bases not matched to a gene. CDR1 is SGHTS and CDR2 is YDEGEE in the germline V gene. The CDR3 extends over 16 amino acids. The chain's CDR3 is CASSHITDRVGYEQYF. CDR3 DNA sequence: TGTGCCAGCAGCCACATCACGGACAGGGTTGGATACGAGCAGTACTTC.

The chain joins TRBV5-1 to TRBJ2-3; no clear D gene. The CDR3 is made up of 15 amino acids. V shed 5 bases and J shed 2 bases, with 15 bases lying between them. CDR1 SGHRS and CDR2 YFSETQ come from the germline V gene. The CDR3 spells CASSYAAASTDTQYF. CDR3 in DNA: TGCGCCAGCAGTTATGCGGCGGCCTCCACAGATACGCAGTATTTT.